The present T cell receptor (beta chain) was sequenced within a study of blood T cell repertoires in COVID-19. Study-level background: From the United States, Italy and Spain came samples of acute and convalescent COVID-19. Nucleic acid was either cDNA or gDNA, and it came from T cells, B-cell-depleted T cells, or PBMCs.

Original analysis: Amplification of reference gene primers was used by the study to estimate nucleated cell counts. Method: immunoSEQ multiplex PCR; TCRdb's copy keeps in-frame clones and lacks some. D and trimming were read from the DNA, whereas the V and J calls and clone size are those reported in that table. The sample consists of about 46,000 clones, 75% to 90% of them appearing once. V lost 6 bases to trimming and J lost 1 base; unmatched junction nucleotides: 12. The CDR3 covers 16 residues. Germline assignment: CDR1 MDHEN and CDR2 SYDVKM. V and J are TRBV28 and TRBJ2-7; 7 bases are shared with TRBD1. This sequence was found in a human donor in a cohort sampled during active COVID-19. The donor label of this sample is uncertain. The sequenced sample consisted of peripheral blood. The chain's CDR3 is CASSPLPGQQSYEQYF. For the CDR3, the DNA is TGTGCCAGCAGCCCTCTTCCGGGACAGCAATCCTACGAGCAGTACTTC.